The 32 T cell receptor beta chains below all came from one sample that was sequenced in a study of CD8+CD57+ T cells in acquired aplastic anemia. Genomic DNA was employed as the template in profiling TCR beta VDJ and CDR3. TCRdb analysed the reads with MiXCR anew, one entry per CDR3 protein. Of 150,000 to 200,000 distinct CDR3 sequences in the sample, approximately 45% were seen once. The sequencing input was sorted CD4+, CD8+, or CD8+CD57+ T cells (not recorded which) from PBMCs. The receptors here all came from a human donor in good health.

This clonotype appeared a few times. The gene calls are TRBV6-5 and TRBJ1-2, with D possibly matching TRBD1 (5 bases). Germline loops: CDR1 MNHEY, CDR2 SVGAGI. Trimming removed 4 bases at V and 3 bases at J, with 9 bases between. This CDR3 comprises 13 residues. DNA of the CDR3: TGTGCCAGCAGTTCCGGGACGGACTATGGCTACACCTTC. As protein: CASSSGTDYGYTF.

The chain carries TRBV20-1 and TRBJ1-4; no definite D call. Trimming took off 6 bases at V and 4 bases at J, with 15 bases between the two ends. This CDR3 region has 14 residues. Germline values: CDR1 DFQATT, CDR2 SNEGSKA (reference sequence). The CDR3 is CSAKHELYNEKLFF. CDR3 coding DNA: TGCAGTGCCAAGCACGAGTTATATAATGAAAAACTGTTTTTT.

This clonotype has ten or more counts. The chain combines TRBV2 with TRBJ2-2, with unresolved D. The CDR3 has 13 residues. The V end was cut by 3 bases, the J end by 8 bases, with 10 bases between. Germline CDR1 is SNHLY and CDR2 is FYNNEI. In DNA, the CDR3 is TGTGCCAGCAGTGACGACAATCCGGGGGAGCTGTTTTTT. As protein: CASSDDNPGELFF.

The chain carries TRBV5-1 and TRBJ2-1; no firm D call. From germline, CDR1 is SGHRS and CDR2 YFSETQ. The length of the CDR3 is 14 residues. V was shortened by 4 bases and J by 7 bases, with 15 bases between the two germline ends. The CDR3 protein is CASSEQTSPNEQFF. The CDR3 DNA is TGCGCCAGCAGCGAACAGACCTCGCCAAATGAGCAGTTCTTC.

The V and J genes are TRBV28 and TRBJ1-2; D call uncertain. Germline CDR1 reads MDHEN; CDR2 reads SYDVKM. V was pared by 5 bases and J by 7 bases, with 8 bases between. This CDR3 has 11 amino acids. CDR3 DNA sequence: TGTGCCAGCAGTCTCCCGGGTGGCTACACCTTC. Protein sequence: CASSLPGGYTF.

This clonotype was seen many times. The J gene is TRBJ1-2, the V gene TRBV20-1; weak D call: TRBD1 (5 bases). The CDR3 is made up of 13 amino acids. Trimming left V 1 base short and J 3 bases short, with 9 bases between. From germline, CDR1 is DFQATT and CDR2 SNEGSKA (reference sequence). The CDR3 spells CSARGGRDYGYTF. In nucleotides, the CDR3 is TGCAGTGCTAGAGGGGGCCGGGACTATGGCTACACCTTC.

J is TRBJ1-1 and V is TRBV10-3, with D hard to call. V lost 0 bases and J lost 0, with 8 bases in between. This CDR3 contains 15 residues. Germline CDR1 and CDR2: ENHRY and SYGVKD. Written as DNA, the CDR3 is TGTGCCATCAGTGAGTCTCTCGTCTTGAACACTGAAGCTTTCTTT. It is translated as CAISESLVLNTEAFF.

This clonotype was counted once. A read error is possible here, since a much larger clone lies one base away. The CDR3 end shows no conserved phenylalanine or tryptophan, and so a read error is likely. The chain recombines TRBV5-1 with TRBJ2-1, with no clear D. Looked up from germline, CDR1 is SGHRS and CDR2 is YFSETQ. The CDR3 is made up of 14 amino acids. V was pared by 2 bases and J by 0 bases, with 6 bases between. CDR3 protein: CASSFDNSYNEQFL. CDR3 bases: TGCGCCAGCAGCTTCGACAACTCCTACAATGAGCAGTTCCTC.

The chain couples TRBV2 to TRBJ2-7, with 10 bases fitting TRBD1. Germline-derived CDR1 and CDR2 are SNHLY and FYNNEI. V shed 5 bases, J shed 5 bases, and the junction held 15 bases outside the gene matches. The CDR3 has 17 residues. DNA of the CDR3: TGTGCCAGCAGTTTAACCCAACCGGGACAGGGGATGCACGAGCAGTACTTC. It encodes CASSLTQPGQGMHEQYF.

The table lists this clonotype with many counts. The chain carries TRBV5-1 and TRBJ1-2, with D possibly being TRBD1 (6 bases). Between the trimmed V and J ends, which lost 1 base and 4 bases, there was a span of 11 bases. The CDR3 has 14 amino acids. The germline gives CDR1 SGHRS, CDR2 YFSETQ. The CDR3 spells CASSLNAGAYGYTF. CDR3 nucleotide sequence: TGCGCCAGCAGCTTGAATGCAGGGGCCTATGGCTACACCTTC. The full variable domain, completed using reference TRBV5-1 and TRBJ1-2, is KAGVTQTPRYLIKTRGQQVTLSCSPISGHRSVSWYQQTPGQGLQFLFEYFSETQRNKGNFPGRFSGRQFSNSRSEMNVSTLELGDSALYLCASSLNAGAYGYTFGSGTRLTVV.

This clonotype came up a few times. The rearrangement joins TRBV28 to TRBJ2-1, with 8 bases matching TRBD1. The germline gives CDR1 MDHEN, CDR2 SYDVKM. The V segment lost 4 bases and the J segment 1 base; nucleotides outside the gene matches: 3. CDR3 length equals 15 residues. CDR3 region: CASSWDRQSYNEQFF. As DNA, the CDR3 is TGTGCCAGCAGTTGGGACAGGCAGTCCTACAATGAGCAGTTCTTC. Full variable domain (rest looked up from reference TRBV28 and TRBJ2-1): DVKVTQSSRYLVKRTGEKVFLECVQDMDHENMFWYRQDPGLGLRLIYFSYDVKMKEKGDIPEGYSVSREKKERFSLILESASTNQTSMYLCASSWDRQSYNEQFFGPGTRLTVL.

The V call is TRBV12-3 or TRBV12-4, the J call TRBJ2-5; 7 bases are shared with TRBD2. The CDR3 is 13 amino acids. The J segment lost 5 bases and the V segment lost 11 bases, leaving 11 bases of the junction unmatched. CDR3 sequence (DNA): TGTGCCGTCGGAGCTAGCGGTCCGGAGACCCAGTACTTC. Translation: CAVGASGPETQYF.

For this clonotype: This clone may be a read error of a much larger clone one base away. This chain uses TRBV4-2 with TRBJ1-2, with D maybe TRBD1 (5 bases). The V gene's germline CDR1 is LGHNA and CDR2 YNFKEQ. The CDR3 has 14 residues. V lost 4 bases and J lost 4, with 13 bases in between. The CDR3 nucleotides are TGTGCCAGCAGCCGCCGGACTAGGGGCTATGGCTACACCTTC. It codes for CASSRRTRGYGYTF.

Comment on this clonotype: This may arise from a read error, as a much more abundant clone is one base away. This chain joins TRBV5-6 and TRBJ1-1, with D unclear. Germline values: CDR1 SGHDT, CDR2 YYEEEE. The CDR3 extends over 15 amino acids. V was pared by 3 bases and J by 1 base, with 13 bases between. The CDR3 bases are TGTGCCAGCAGCTCGGGCGGCAGGTCGAACACTGAAGCTTTCTTT. It yields the protein CASSSGGRSNTEAFF.

This clonotype was seen more than once but under ten times. It may be a read error: a sequence one base away is much more abundant. The chain carries TRBV9 and TRBJ2-3; 7 nucleotides line up with TRBD1. CDR3 length equals 16 residues. CDR1 and CDR2 from the germline V gene are SGDLS and YYNGEE. In DNA form, the CDR3 reads TGTGCCAGCAGCCACCTAGGGGGCCGGGGCACAGATGCGCAGTATTTT. Protein: CASSHLGGRGTDAQYF. The full variable domain, rest sourced from reference TRBV9 and TRBJ2-3, is DSGVTQTPKHLITATGQRVTLRCSPRSGDLSVYWYQQSLDQGLQFLIQYYNGEERAKGNILERFSAQQFPDLHSELNLSSLELGDSALYFCASSHLGGRGTDAQYFGPGTRLTVL.

CDR3 protein: CATRQGFMNEQFF. The CDR3 DNA is TGTGCCACACGACAGGGGTTTATGAATGAGCAGTTCTTC. The V gene is TRBV19, the J gene TRBJ2-1, with TRBD1 matching over 8 bases. The CDR3 is made up of 13 amino acids. The trim removed 10 bases at V and 7 bases at J, leaving 9 bases unmatched. Germline CDR1 is LNHDA and CDR2 is SQIVND (reference sequence).

The V and J genes are TRBV9 and TRBJ2-1; 10 nucleotides agree with TRBD2. Looked up from germline, CDR1 is SGDLS and CDR2 is YYNGEE. The CDR3 spans 16 residues. J lost 4 bases, V lost 2 bases, and 6 bases had no gene match. In DNA form, the CDR3 reads TGTGCCAGCAGCGTGATAGCGGGAGGTACTTACAATGAGCAGTTCTTC. Translating gives CASSVIAGGTYNEQFF.

For this clonotype: With a much larger clone just one base away, this may be a read error. The chain joins TRBV11-2 to TRBJ2-3, with a tentative D call TRBD1 (6 bases). Judging by the DNA end, TRBJ1-5 fits better; the J call may be wrong. In germline, CDR1 is SGHAT, CDR2 FQNNGV. The CDR3 length is 15 residues. CDR3 sequence (DNA): TGTGCCAGCAGCCCCGGGGGTGGGGGGCTGGATACGCAGCATTTT. This encodes CASSPGGGGLDTQHF.

The V gene is TRBV10-3, the J gene TRBJ2-2; 9 bases line up with TRBD2. Germline V CDR1 and CDR2: ENHRY, SYGVKD. V shed 4 bases and J 0 bases; nucleotides not matched to a gene: 9. CDR3 size: 18 residues. The CDR3 protein is CAISGPGSGGSNTGELFF. In DNA form, the CDR3 reads TGTGCCATCAGTGGGCCGGGTAGCGGGGGTTCGAACACCGGGGAGCTGTTTTTT.

The J gene is TRBJ2-1, the V gene TRBV2, with 16 nucleotides matching TRBD2. V was pared by 3 bases and J by 8 bases, with 1 base of the junction left unmatched. The germline V gene encodes CDR1 SNHLY and CDR2 FYNNEI. The CDR3 sequence is 15 residues long. The CDR3 sequence is CASSDGTSGGDEQFF. CDR3 nucleotides: TGTGCCAGCAGTGATGGGACTAGCGGGGGGGATGAGCAGTTCTTC. Drawing the rest from reference TRBV2 and TRBJ2-1, the complete variable domain is EPEVTQTPSHQVTQMGQEVILRCVPISNHLYFYWYRQILGQKVEFLVSFYNNEISEKSEIFDDQFSVERPDGSNFTLKIRSTKLEDSAMYFCASSDGTSGGDEQFFGPGTRLTVL.

This chain connects TRBV10-3 to TRBJ2-7; the D gene is possibly TRBD1 (6 bases). The CDR3 extends over 13 amino acids. V lost 10 bases to trimming and J lost 5 bases, with 18 bases between them. Germline V gene lookup returns CDR1 ENHRY and CDR2 SYGVKD. The CDR3 sequence: CASRAGGGHEQYF. CDR3 nucleotides: TGTGCCAGCAGGGCAGGTGGGGGCCACGAGCAGTACTTC.

The rearrangement links TRBV6-2 or TRBV6-3 to TRBJ2-7, with D possibly TRBD1 on 7 matching bases. Trimming removed 5 bases at V and 6 bases at J, with 14 bases between. This CDR3 comprises 13 residues. Germline V gives CDR1 MNHEY, CDR2 SVGEGT. Here the CDR3 reads CASSHNRGGEQYF. The CDR3 DNA reads as TGTGCCAGCAGTCATAACAGGGGAGGCGAGCAGTACTTC.

This clonotype was picked up a small number of times. The V and J genes are TRBV28 and TRBJ1-2; perhaps TRBD1 as D (5 bases). V was cut by 5 bases and J by 2 bases, with 12 bases left in between. Germline values: CDR1 MDHEN, CDR2 SYDVKM. The CDR3 consists of 14 residues. CDR3 protein: CASSTGARNYGYTF. The DNA for the CDR3 is TGTGCCAGCAGTACTGGGGCCCGAAACTATGGCTACACCTTC.

The sample holds many counts of this clonotype. J is TRBJ1-5 and V is TRBV19; the D gene is possibly TRBD1 (6 bases). The ends were cut back, 0 bases at V and 2 bases at J, with 11 bases in the middle. CDR3 length equals 16 residues. The germline CDR1 and CDR2 sequences are LNHDA and SQIVND (reference sequence). The CDR3 DNA sequence: TGTGCCAGTAGTATAGAGCAGGGGCTGGGCAATCAGCCCCAGCATTTT. It codes for CASSIEQGLGNQPQHF.

There are a few counts of this clonotype. This chain links TRBV4-1 with TRBJ2-7, with D possibly TRBD1 on 5 matching bases. V lost 4 bases, J lost 6 bases, and 16 bases lay in between. The CDR3 spans 14 residues. The germline gives CDR1 MGHRA, CDR2 YSYEKL. The CDR3 reads CASSPDISVGEQYF. The CDR3 region has the DNA TGCGCCAGCAGCCCGGACATCAGCGTCGGCGAGCAGTACTTC.

The rearrangement uses TRBV24-1 and TRBJ2-1, with D perhaps TRBD2 (5 bases). CDR1 and CDR2 from the germline V gene are KGHDR and SFDVKD. The V end was cut by 4 bases, the J end by 5 bases, with 8 bases between. The CDR3 loop spans 13 amino acids. This chain's CDR3 is CATSDLRDNEQFF. CDR3 nucleotides: TGTGCCACCAGTGACCTGAGGGACAATGAGCAGTTCTTC.

The chain carries TRBV14 and TRBJ2-7; D is possibly TRBD1 or TRBD2 (5 bases each). Germline V gene lookup returns CDR1 SGHDN and CDR2 FVKESK. This CDR3 is 17 amino acids long. V was clipped by 3 bases and J by 2 bases, with 20 bases between them. The CDR3 loop is CASSHGVLVGTPYEQYF. Here the CDR3 DNA reads TGTGCCAGCAGCCATGGAGTTTTAGTAGGGACCCCCTACGAGCAGTACTTC.

There are many counts of this clonotype. This sequence joins TRBV4-2 and TRBJ2-1, with TRBD2 matching 13 bases. CDR1 is LGHNA and CDR2 is YNFKEQ in the germline V gene. The CDR3 runs to 16 residues. Losses at the gene ends were 1 base for V and 7 bases for J; bases not matched to a gene: 4. DNA of the CDR3: TGTGCCAGCAGCCAAGCTGGACTAGCGGGAGTGAATGAGCAGTTCTTC. Its translation is CASSQAGLAGVNEQFF.

This clonotype came up many times. The chain joins TRBV25-1 to TRBJ2-6; D is unclear. V lost 8 bases to trimming and J lost 2 bases, with 7 bases between them. The CDR3 is 13 residues long. The germline CDR1 and CDR2 sequences are MGHDK and SYGVNS. The CDR3 sequence: CASGWAGANVLTF. The CDR3 DNA reads as TGTGCCAGCGGGTGGGCTGGGGCCAACGTCCTGACTTTC.

This clonotype was seen many times. The chain links TRBV2 to TRBJ1-6, with TRBD1 matching 8 bases. The CDR3 spans 15 residues. J lost 9 bases, V lost 6 bases, and 10 bases had no gene match. Germline CDR1 and CDR2: SNHLY and FYNNEI. The CDR3 region is CASRVTGTGFSPLHF. CDR3 sequence (DNA): TGTGCCAGCAGGGTTACCGGGACAGGCTTTTCACCCCTCCACTTT.

This clonotype was detected a few times. This chain links TRBV12-3 or TRBV12-4 with TRBJ2-3; tentative D call: TRBD1 (5 bases). Trimming cost V 5 bases and J 4 bases, with 13 bases left between them. This CDR3 comprises 14 residues. DNA of the CDR3: TGTGCCAGCAGTCCCCGACAGATGGCAGATACGCAGTATTTT. This codes for CASSPRQMADTQYF.

This chain connects TRBV5-5 to TRBJ2-7, with no clear D. The V gene's germline CDR1 is SGHKS and CDR2 YYEKEE (reference sequence). The CDR3 is made up of 15 amino acids. Trimming pared 0 bases from V and 0 bases from J, leaving 10 bases between. CDR3 protein: CASSLAVMFSYEQYF. CDR3 bases: TGTGCCAGCAGCTTGGCGGTTATGTTCTCCTACGAGCAGTACTTC.